The 32 T cell receptor beta chains below come from one sample, sequenced in a study of blood T cell repertoires in COVID-19. The protocol was immunoSEQ multiplex PCR, while the TCRdb copy is restricted to in-frame clones and leaves out a portion. The data hold 250,000 to 350,000 clones, with roughly 85% observed a single time. What was sequenced was peripheral blood. The source of these receptors is a woman in her twenties or thirties with active or convalescent COVID-19.

The rearrangement uses TRBV30 and TRBJ1-4; TRBD1 is a possible D gene (5 bases). Germline CDR1 reads GTSNPN; CDR2 reads SVGIG (reference sequence). The CDR3 contains 15 residues. Trimming took off 0 bases at V and 5 bases at J, with 13 bases between the two ends. In DNA, the CDR3 is TGTGCCTGGAGTGTACTTGGGGACTCCAATGAAAAACTGTTTTTT. The encoded protein is CAWSVLGDSNEKLFF.

This clone was seen a handful of times. This chain joins TRBV5-1 and TRBJ1-6; TRBD1 matches at 7 bases. This CDR3 is built from 14 residues. V lost 6 bases and J lost 6; bases outside the gene matches: 6. The germline gives CDR1 SGHRS, CDR2 YFSETQ. This CDR3 is CASKQGQLNSPLHF. The CDR3 DNA is TGCGCCAGCAAACAGGGACAGCTTAATTCACCCCTCCACTTT.

The rearrangement uses TRBV11-3 and TRBJ2-2, with D possibly being TRBD1 (5 bases). Per germline, CDR1 SGHNT and CDR2 YENEEA. The V and J ends lost 5 bases and 0 bases respectively, with 10 bases between them. This CDR3 has 15 residues. CDR3 sequence reads: CASSTDNANTGELFF. The CDR3 region has the DNA TGTGCCAGCAGCACGGACAACGCGAACACCGGGGAGCTGTTTTTT.

The chain has TRBV5-1 and TRBJ1-2, with a possible D match to TRBD1 (6 bases). The V gene's germline CDR1 is SGHRS and CDR2 YFSETQ. V lost 4 bases, J lost 1 base, and 17 bases lay in between. CDR3 size: 16 residues. The CDR3 nucleotides read TGCGCCAGCAGCCCGGGCGGGGGCAACTATAACTATGGCTACACCTTC. It translates to CASSPGGGNYNYGYTF.

The chain has TRBV3-1 (or the pseudogene TRBV3-2) and TRBJ2-1; possibly TRBD2 for D (6 bases). The CDR3 extends over 14 amino acids. V dropped 4 bases and J dropped 8 bases, with 15 bases sitting between them. CDR1 is LGHDT, CDR2 YNNKEL, per germline (reference sequence). DNA of the CDR3: TGTGCCAGCAGCCGTATTGGGACTCGCGATGAGCAGTTCTTC. Amino acid sequence: CASSRIGTRDEQFF.

The chain has TRBV7-2 and TRBJ1-5; the D is unclear. CDR3 size: 16 residues. The germline V gene has CDR1 SGHTA and CDR2 FQGNSA. With 4 bases removed from V and 0 bases from J, the gap between germline ends came to 13 bases. The CDR3 DNA reads as TGTGCCAGCAGCTCACCTGTGTGGCTTAGCAATCAGCCCCAGCATTTT. Encoded protein: CASSSPVWLSNQPQHF.

The chain couples TRBV2 to TRBJ2-5, with TRBD2 matching 9 bases. The CDR3 is made up of 17 amino acids. The J segment lost 4 bases and the V segment lost 6 bases, leaving 15 bases of the junction unmatched. Germline V lookup: CDR1 SNHLY, CDR2 FYNNEI. The CDR3 here is CASRETVSGGLGETQYF. CDR3 nucleotide sequence: TGTGCCAGCAGGGAAACGGTTAGCGGGGGTTTGGGAGAGACCCAGTACTTC.

In this sample, this clone turned up a few times. The chain uses TRBV19 and TRBJ1-6; D gene ambiguous. In germline, CDR1 is LNHDA, CDR2 SQIVND (reference sequence). Trimming cost V 3 bases and J 5 bases, with 8 bases left between them. The CDR3 consists of 14 residues. The chain's CDR3 is CASSISTDNSPLHF. The DNA for the CDR3 is TGTGCCAGTAGTATTTCCACGGATAATTCACCCCTCCACTTT.

About this clone itself: One end of the junction does not line up with germline, which may come from a read error. The V call is TRBV7-3, the J call TRBJ1-3; 9 nucleotides match TRBD1. Germline assignment: CDR1 SGHTA and CDR2 FQGTGA. The CDR3 has 14 amino acids. CDR3 sequence (DNA): TGTGCCAGCAGCGTAACAGGGGGCGGAAACACCATATATTTT. Its translation: CASSVTGGGNTIYF.

J is TRBJ1-4 and V is TRBV23-1; TRBD1 is a possible D gene (5 bases). TRBV23-1 is sorted into the ORF group, with uncertain function. This CDR3 has 15 residues. The V and J ends lost 7 bases and 8 bases respectively, with 20 bases between them. DNA of the CDR3: TGCGCCAGCACTTCGCAGGGCCTTTGGAACGAAAAACTGTTTTTT. It translates to CASTSQGLWNEKLFF.

CDR3 nucleotide sequence: TGTGCCAGCAGCTTAGACAGCCGACTGAGCAATGAGCAGTTCTTC. This encodes CASSLDSRLSNEQFF. The chain has TRBV11-2 and TRBJ2-1; D uncertain. The CDR3 sequence is 15 residues long. Trimming took 0 bases from V and 6 from J, leaving 12 bases between them. The V gene's germline CDR1 is SGHAT and CDR2 FQNNGV.

The rearrangement joins TRBV5-1 to TRBJ2-1; 7 bases are shared with TRBD1. This CDR3 is 14 amino acids long. The V gene's germline CDR1 is SGHRS and CDR2 YFSETQ. V lost 2 bases, J lost 5 bases, and 4 bases stayed unmatched. CDR3 residues: CASSFRGIDNEQFF. The CDR3 DNA reads TGCGCCAGCAGCTTCAGGGGGATAGACAATGAGCAGTTCTTC.

In DNA, the CDR3 is TGTGCCAGCAGCCAAGGGTGGGTGCAGCGGGCTAGCACAGATACGCAGTATTTT. Translating it yields CASSQGWVQRASTDTQYF. The rearrangement joins TRBV3-1 (or the pseudogene TRBV3-2) to TRBJ2-3; D might be TRBD2 (6 bases). There are 18 residues in the CDR3. CDR1 LGHDT and CDR2 YNNKEL come from the germline V gene (reference sequence). The V end was cut by 1 base, the J end by 0 bases, with 17 bases between.

This chain connects TRBV6-5 to TRBJ1-1; D gene ambiguous. This CDR3 contains 11 residues. Germline CDR1 reads MNHEY; CDR2 reads SVGAGI. Trimming cost V 9 bases and J 3 bases, with 8 bases left between them. Here the CDR3 DNA reads TGTGCCAGTCGAGAGGACACTGAAGCTTTCTTT. It specifies CASREDTEAFF.

The genes are TRBV27 and TRBJ1-5, with TRBD1 identical over 7 bases. There are 14 residues in the CDR3. Germline CDR1 MNHEY, CDR2 SMNVEV (reference sequence). The J segment lost 4 bases and the V segment lost 4 bases, leaving 4 bases of the junction unmatched. CDR3 sequence: CASSSGQTNQPQHF. The DNA of the CDR3 is TGTGCCAGCAGTTCGGGACAGACTAATCAGCCCCAGCATTTT.

The chain has TRBV12-3 or TRBV12-4 and TRBJ1-1; D might be TRBD1 (5 bases). CDR3 length: 13 residues. V lost 3 bases, J lost 1 base, and 6 bases lay in between. As DNA, the CDR3 is TGTGCCAGCAGTTTGGGGGGGAACACTGAAGCTTTCTTT. As protein: CASSLGGNTEAFF.

This chain uses TRBV4-2 with TRBJ1-2; TRBD1 might be the D (5 bases). The CDR3 consists of 16 residues. Per the germline V gene, CDR1 is LGHNA and CDR2 is YNFKEQ. Trimming shortened V by 1 base and J by 4 bases, and 16 bases separated the two germline ends. The DNA of the CDR3 is TGTGCCAGCAGCCAAGCCGCGGGGGTTGGGGGCTATGGCTACACCTTC. Its translation: CASSQAAGVGGYGYTF.

This chain connects TRBV7-2 to TRBJ2-3, with 8 bases matching TRBD2. Germline assignment: CDR1 SGHTA and CDR2 FQGNSA. The CDR3 is 16 residues long. J was trimmed by 4 bases and V by 2 bases; bases with no gene match: 8. The CDR3 coding sequence is TGTGCCAGCAGCTTAAATCCGGGTAGCGGGGCAGATACGCAGTATTTT. Its protein product is CASSLNPGSGADTQYF.

This clone was detected once. The chain uses TRBV3-1 (or the pseudogene TRBV3-2) and TRBJ1-2, with TRBD1 as a possible D gene (6 bases). The germline V gene encodes CDR1 LGHDT and CDR2 YNNKEL (reference sequence). CDR3 length equals 17 residues. Trimming shortened V by 0 bases and J by 2 bases, and 16 bases separated the two germline ends. The CDR3 region has the DNA TGTGCCAGCAGCCAAGATTTTGTGGGGGCAGTAAACTATGGCTACACCTTC. This translates into CASSQDFVGAVNYGYTF.

The rearrangement joins TRBV6-6 to TRBJ2-7, with 8 bases lining up with TRBD1. CDR1 is MNHNY and CDR2 is SVGAGI in the germline V gene (reference sequence). Trimming cost V 4 bases and J 7 bases; bases outside gene matches: 6. The CDR3 extends over 13 amino acids. CDR3 protein: CASSSTGVGEQYF. DNA for the CDR3: TGTGCCAGCAGTTCGACAGGGGTCGGAGAGCAGTACTTC.

This clone was detected a few times. The J gene is TRBJ1-2, the V gene TRBV6-2 or TRBV6-3; TRBD1 is a possible D gene (5 bases). The germline V gene encodes CDR1 MNHEY and CDR2 SVGEGT. Trimming removed 5 bases from V and 8 bases from J, with 15 bases in between. This CDR3 has 13 amino acids. The CDR3 DNA reads as TGTGCCAGCAGTCCCATAGACAGTGGAGGCTACACCTTC. Translating it yields CASSPIDSGGYTF.

The chain couples TRBV7-2 to TRBJ2-1; the D gene is possibly TRBD1 (6 bases). The germline V and J ends were trimmed by 5 bases and 4 bases, with 21 bases remaining between them. The CDR3 contains 17 residues. Germline CDR1 is SGHTA and CDR2 is FQGNSA. CDR3: CASSHPPGQRVYNEQFF. The CDR3 bases are TGTGCCAGCAGCCACCCTCCGGGACAAAGGGTGTACAATGAGCAGTTCTTC.

For this clone: The junction departs from germline at one end; a sequencing error may be responsible. The chain employs TRBV3-1 (or the pseudogene TRBV3-2) and TRBJ2-3; perhaps TRBD2 as D (6 bases). The CDR3 has 12 residues. Germline loops: CDR1 LGHDT, CDR2 YNNKEL (reference sequence). The CDR3 reads CASSQAWGVMDF. The CDR3, as DNA: TGTGCCAGCAGCCAAGCTTGGGGGGTCATGGATTTT.

V gene TRBV5-4 combines with J gene TRBJ2-3; weak D call: TRBD1 (5 bases). The germline V gene has CDR1 SGHNT and CDR2 YYREEE (reference sequence). Trimming removed 0 bases at V and 4 bases at J, with 12 bases between. This CDR3 is 15 amino acids long. CDR3 residues: CASSLGGARADTQYF. CDR3 bases: TGTGCCAGCAGCTTGGGGGGCGCCCGCGCAGATACGCAGTATTTT.

The chain joins TRBV19 to TRBJ2-5; D perhaps matches TRBD1 (6 bases). Germline CDR1 LNHDA, CDR2 SQIVND (reference sequence). Trimming shortened V by 8 bases and J by 4 bases, and 17 bases separated the two germline ends. CDR3 length: 14 residues. The CDR3 spells CASSPRRGGETQYF. CDR3 coding DNA: TGTGCCAGTTCCCCAAGAAGAGGGGGAGAGACCCAGTACTTC.

This chain uses TRBV9 with TRBJ2-2, with 7 bases lining up with TRBD2. Trimming took 0 bases from V and 7 from J; bases not matched to a gene: 12. Germline lookup yields CDR1 SGDLS and CDR2 YYNGEE. The CDR3 loop spans 17 amino acids. CDR3: CASSVGPTASGGGELFF. CDR3 coding DNA: TGTGCCAGCAGCGTAGGGCCCACGGCATCGGGGGGCGGGGAGCTGTTTTTT.

This clone was seen once. The V call is TRBV5-6, the J call TRBJ1-1; weak D call: TRBD1 (5 bases). This CDR3 is 16 amino acids long. Trimming stripped 1 base from V and 3 bases from J, with 16 bases between. Germline CDR1 SGHDT, CDR2 YYEEEE. In nucleotides, the CDR3 is TGTGCCAGCAGCTTGATGTCTGCGGGGGTGCACACTGAAGCTTTCTTT. It translates to CASSLMSAGVHTEAFF.

The chain links TRBV27 to TRBJ2-7, with 12 bases fitting TRBD2. Germline loops: CDR1 MNHEY, CDR2 SMNVEV (reference sequence). The ends lost 5 bases at V and 4 bases at J; junction bases unmatched: 3. The CDR3 runs 14 residues. CDR3 sequence reads: CASSTSGGWYEQYF. Here the CDR3 DNA reads TGTGCCAGCAGTACTAGCGGGGGGTGGTACGAGCAGTACTTC.

The chain carries TRBV9 and TRBJ1-1; tentative D call: TRBD1 (5 bases). Deletions cut 3 bases from V and 1 base from J, with 10 bases between. Germline assignment: CDR1 SGDLS and CDR2 YYNGEE. The CDR3 contains 14 residues. The CDR3 sequence: CASSGTGQNTEAFF. CDR3 in DNA: TGTGCCAGCAGCGGAACAGGTCAGAACACTGAAGCTTTCTTT.

This rearrangement joins TRBV5-1 to TRBJ1-3, with TRBD1 identical over 7 bases. Germline CDR1 reads SGHRS; CDR2 reads YFSETQ. The V and J ends lost 0 bases and 2 bases, in that order; junction bases with no gene match: 8. The CDR3 totals 17 residues. The CDR3 bases are TGCGCCAGCAGCTTGGCATTGGCAGGGGGAGCTGGAAACACCATATATTTT. Its protein product is CASSLALAGGAGNTIYF.

The chain couples TRBV28 to TRBJ2-7, with TRBD2 matching over 7 bases. The V gene's germline CDR1 is MDHEN and CDR2 SYDVKM. This CDR3 is built from 15 residues. Trimming removed 6 bases from V and 2 bases from J; junction bases left unmatched: 10. As DNA, the CDR3 is TGTGCCAGCAGGCCCCCTGAGCGGGGCACCTACGAGCAGTACTTC. It yields the protein CASRPPERGTYEQYF. Full variable domain (missing parts from reference TRBV28 and TRBJ2-7): DVKVTQSSRYLVKRTGEKVFLECVQDMDHENMFWYRQDPGLGLRLIYFSYDVKMKEKGDIPEGYSVSREKKERFSLILESASTNQTSMYLCASRPPERGTYEQYFGPGTRLTVT.

This clone occurred once. This sequence joins TRBV4-1 and TRBJ1-2; 8 bases map to TRBD1. Trimming removed 4 bases from V and 6 bases from J; junction bases left unmatched: 4. The CDR3 extends over 13 amino acids. Germline CDR1 is MGHRA and CDR2 is YSYEKL. The chain's CDR3 is CASSPGGYNGYTF. The CDR3 DNA sequence: TGCGCCAGCAGCCCAGGGGGCTATAATGGCTACACCTTC.